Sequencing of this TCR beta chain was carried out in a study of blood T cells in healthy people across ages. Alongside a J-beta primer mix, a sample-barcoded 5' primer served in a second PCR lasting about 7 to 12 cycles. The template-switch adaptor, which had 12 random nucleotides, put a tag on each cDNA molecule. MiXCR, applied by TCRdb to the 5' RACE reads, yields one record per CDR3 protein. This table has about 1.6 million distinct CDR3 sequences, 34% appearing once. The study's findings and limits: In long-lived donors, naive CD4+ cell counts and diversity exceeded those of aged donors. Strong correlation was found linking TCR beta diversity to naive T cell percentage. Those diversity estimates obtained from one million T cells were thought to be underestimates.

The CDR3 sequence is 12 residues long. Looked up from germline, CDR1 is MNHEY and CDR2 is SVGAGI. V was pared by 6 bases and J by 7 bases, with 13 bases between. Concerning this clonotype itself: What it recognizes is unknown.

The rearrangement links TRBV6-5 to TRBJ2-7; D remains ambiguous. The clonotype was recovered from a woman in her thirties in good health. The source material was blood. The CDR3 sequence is CASSFNNNEQYF. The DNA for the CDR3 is TGTGCCAGCAGCTTCAATAACAATGAGCAGTACTTC.